The 14 T cell receptor beta chains below come from one sample, sequenced in a study of cytomegalovirus exposure and HLA in healthy donors. The PCR had 60 Vbeta and 13 Jbeta primers. Libraries were prepared by immunoSEQ multiplex PCR; TCRdb keeps only in-frame clonotypes and omits some of them. The sample is made up of some 110,000 clones, and the top ten hold approximately 6.8% of it. Sequencing was done on a sample of PBMCs. Every receptor here comes from a man aged 40-50 years in good health and CMV-seropositive.

The rearrangement links TRBV19 to TRBJ1-4; perhaps TRBD1 as D (5 bases). The length of the CDR3 is 16 residues. The V end lost 7 bases, the J end lost 4 bases, and 19 bases lay between the germline ends. Germline CDR1 LNHDA, CDR2 SQIVND (reference sequence). The CDR3, as DNA: TGTGCCAGTACCCGCGGCGGCGGGGACCATAATGAAAAACTGTTTTTT. This encodes CASTRGGGDHNEKLFF. The full variable domain, its missing parts supplied by reference TRBV19 and TRBJ1-4, is DGGITQSPKYLFRKEGQNVTLSCEQNLNHDAMYWYRQDPGQGLRLIYYSQIVNDFQKGDIAEGYSVSREKKESFPLTVTSAQKNPTAFYLCASTRGGGDHNEKLFFGSGTQLSVL.

Worth noting for this clone: In the same sample, other DNA sequences code for this CDR3. This chain connects TRBV19 to TRBJ2-4; TRBD2 matches at 14 bases. V was pared by 6 bases and J by 1 base, with 14 bases of the junction left unmatched. Germline values: CDR1 LNHDA, CDR2 SQIVND (reference sequence). The CDR3 has 20 residues. The CDR3 here is CASSMEVTSGRALAKNIQYF. In DNA, the CDR3 is TGTGCCAGTAGCATGGAGGTGACTAGCGGGAGGGCCTTGGCCAAAAACATTCAGTACTTC.

The gene calls are TRBV5-1 and TRBJ2-7; TRBD2 aligns across 12 bases. Trimming took 6 bases from V and 2 from J; bases not matched to a gene: 3. The germline gives CDR1 SGHRS, CDR2 YFSETQ. CDR3 length: 14 amino acids. This CDR3 is CASMRTSGAYEQYF. In DNA form, the CDR3 reads TGCGCCAGCATGAGGACTAGCGGGGCCTACGAGCAGTACTTC.

This chain links TRBV28 with TRBJ1-2; D possibly corresponds to TRBD1 (6 bases). Germline V gives CDR1 MDHEN, CDR2 SYDVKM. Deletions cut 4 bases from V and 7 bases from J, with 16 bases between. The CDR3 extends over 14 amino acids. Written as DNA, the CDR3 is TGTGCCAGCAGTTCGTTACAGGGTGGAGTTGGCTACACCTTC. Its translation is CASSSLQGGVGYTF.

The CDR3 DNA reads as TGCGCCAGCAGCCAAGATGGACTAGCGGGCACAGATACGCAGTATTTT. Amino acid sequence: CASSQDGLAGTDTQYF. This sequence joins TRBV4-1 and TRBJ2-3; TRBD2 matches at 10 bases. V gave up 0 bases and J gave up 1 base; unmatched junction bases: 1. The germline V gene has CDR1 MGHRA and CDR2 YSYEKL. The CDR3 is 16 residues long.

V usage is TRBV11-2 and J usage is TRBJ2-1; tentative D call: TRBD2 (6 bases). The CDR3 extends over 14 amino acids. Trimming shortened V by 5 bases and J by 4 bases, and 12 bases separated the two germline ends. CDR1 is SGHAT, CDR2 FQNNGV, per germline. CDR3 sequence reads: CASSRLGSYNEQFF. CDR3 sequence (DNA): TGTGCCAGCAGCCGACTAGGTTCTTACAATGAGCAGTTCTTC.

The chain joins TRBV10-3 to TRBJ2-3, with D perhaps matching TRBD2 (5 bases). This CDR3 is 13 amino acids long. Germline CDR1 ENHRY, CDR2 SYGVKD. V lost 6 bases, J lost 4 bases, and 11 bases lay in between. The CDR3, as DNA: TGTGCCATCAGGGAGGCAAGCCCAGATACGCAGTATTTT. This translates into CAIREASPDTQYF.

V and J are TRBV5-1 and TRBJ2-1; 7 bases align to TRBD1. Trimming took 5 bases from V and 5 from J; bases not matched to a gene: 10. CDR1 and CDR2 from the germline V gene are SGHRS and YFSETQ. CDR3 length equals 15 residues. CDR3 sequence: CASRSDRALNNEQFF. The CDR3 bases are TGCGCCAGCAGAAGCGACAGGGCTCTCAACAATGAGCAGTTCTTC.

The J gene is TRBJ2-5, the V gene TRBV9; 10 nucleotides line up with TRBD1. Judging by the DNA end, TRBJ2-7 fits better; the J call may be wrong. Germline CDR1 is SGDLS and CDR2 is YYNGEE. The length of the CDR3 is 16 residues. CDR3 DNA: TGTGCCAGCAGCGTAGGAGGGACAGGGGTTGCCTACGAGCAGTACTTC. Amino acids: CASSVGGTGVAYEQYF.

This chain links TRBV28 with TRBJ1-5, with 7 bases that match TRBD1. CDR1 is MDHEN and CDR2 is SYDVKM in the germline V gene. The CDR3 runs to 14 residues. V trimming: 4 bases; J trimming: 2 bases; junction bases outside the gene matches: 2. DNA for the CDR3: TGTGCCAGCAGTTACAGGGGCGGCAATCAGCCCCAGCATTTT. Translated, it gives CASSYRGGNQPQHF.

The chain uses TRBV7-6 and TRBJ2-2, with a tentative D call TRBD1 (6 bases). CDR1 and CDR2 from the germline V gene are SGHVS and FNYEAQ. Trimming removed 1 base from V and 6 bases from J, with 9 bases in between. This CDR3 is built from 14 residues. The CDR3 spells CASSLDRVPGELFF. CDR3 sequence (DNA): TGTGCCAGCAGCTTAGACAGGGTCCCCGGGGAGCTGTTTTTT. Full variable domain (rest looked up from reference TRBV7-6 and TRBJ2-2): GAGVSQSPRYKVTKRGQDVALRCDPISGHVSLYWYRQALGQGPEFLTYFNYEAQQDKSGLPNDRFSAERPEGSISTLTIQRTEQRDSAMYRCASSLDRVPGELFFGEGSRLTVL.

The chain recombines TRBV10-3 with TRBJ2-5; D is unresolved. This CDR3 comprises 12 residues. V was shortened by 8 bases and J by 3 bases, with 10 bases between the two germline ends. Looked up from germline, CDR1 is ENHRY and CDR2 is SYGVKD. CDR3 loop: CAIGQTKETQYF. The DNA for the CDR3 is TGTGCCATCGGGCAGACAAAAGAGACCCAGTACTTC.

The rearrangement uses TRBV6-5 and TRBJ2-7; 8 positions agree with TRBD1. The CDR3 totals 11 residues. J was trimmed by 11 bases and V by 4 bases; bases with no gene match: 4. In germline, CDR1 is MNHEY, CDR2 SVGAGI. The DNA of the CDR3 is TGTGCCAGCAGTTCCGGGGGACAGGAGTACTTC. Translating gives CASSSGGQEYF.

The chain joins TRBV11-2 to TRBJ2-4; possible D gene TRBD2, 5 bases. The CDR3 consists of 17 residues. Trimming cost V 5 bases and J 0 bases, with 17 bases left between them. CDR1 SGHAT and CDR2 FQNNGV come from the germline V gene. The CDR3 nucleotides are TGTGCCAGCAGCCCCCGGGCCGTTGGACTAGCCAAAAACATTCAGTACTTC. It specifies CASSPRAVGLAKNIQYF.